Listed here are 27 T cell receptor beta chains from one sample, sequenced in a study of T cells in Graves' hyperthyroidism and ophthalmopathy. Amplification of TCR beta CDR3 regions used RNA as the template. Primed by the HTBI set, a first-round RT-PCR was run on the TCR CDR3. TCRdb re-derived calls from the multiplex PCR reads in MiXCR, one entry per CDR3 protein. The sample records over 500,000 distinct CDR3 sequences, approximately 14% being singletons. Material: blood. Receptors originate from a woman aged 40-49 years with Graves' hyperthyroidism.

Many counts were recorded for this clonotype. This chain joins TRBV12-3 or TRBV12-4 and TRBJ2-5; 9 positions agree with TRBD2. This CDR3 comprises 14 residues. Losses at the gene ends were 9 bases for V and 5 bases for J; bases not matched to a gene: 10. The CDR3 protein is CASRHWTSEETQYF. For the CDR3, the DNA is TGTGCCAGTCGACACTGGACTAGCGAGGAGACCCAGTACTTC.

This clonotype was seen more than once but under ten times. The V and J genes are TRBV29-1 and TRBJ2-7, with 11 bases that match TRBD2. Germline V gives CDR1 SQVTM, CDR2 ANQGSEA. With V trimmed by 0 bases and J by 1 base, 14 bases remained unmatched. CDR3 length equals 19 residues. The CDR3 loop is CSVEDTPGARLAGSYEQYF. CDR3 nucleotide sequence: TGCAGCGTTGAAGATACCCCGGGGGCAAGACTAGCGGGATCCTACGAGCAGTACTTC.

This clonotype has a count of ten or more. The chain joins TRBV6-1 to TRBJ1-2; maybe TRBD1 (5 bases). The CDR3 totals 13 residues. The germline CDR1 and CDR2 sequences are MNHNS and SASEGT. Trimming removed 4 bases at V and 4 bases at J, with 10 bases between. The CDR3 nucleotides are TGTGCCAGCAGTGGGGGACGTACCTATGGCTACACCTTC. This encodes CASSGGRTYGYTF.

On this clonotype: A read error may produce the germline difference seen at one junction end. CDR3 residues: CASRLKAYEQCF. In DNA form, the CDR3 reads TGTGCCAGCAGGTTAAAGGCCTACGAGCAGTGCTTC. The rearrangement links TRBV28 to TRBJ2-7; the D is unclear. CDR1 and CDR2 from the germline V gene are MDHEN and SYDVKM. The CDR3 is made up of 12 amino acids.

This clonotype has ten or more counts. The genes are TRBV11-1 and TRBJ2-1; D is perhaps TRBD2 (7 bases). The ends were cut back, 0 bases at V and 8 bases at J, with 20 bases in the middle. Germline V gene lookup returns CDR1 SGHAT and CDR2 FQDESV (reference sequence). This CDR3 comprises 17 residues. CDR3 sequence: CASSLALTGGSRDEQFF. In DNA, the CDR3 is TGTGCCAGCAGCTTAGCGCTAACGGGGGGCTCAAGAGATGAGCAGTTCTTC.

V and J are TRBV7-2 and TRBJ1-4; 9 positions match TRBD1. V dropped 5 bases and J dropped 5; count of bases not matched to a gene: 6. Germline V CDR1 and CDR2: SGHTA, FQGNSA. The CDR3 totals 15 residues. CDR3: CASSTRTGENEKLFF. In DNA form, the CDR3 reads TGTGCCAGCAGCACCCGGACAGGGGAAAATGAAAAACTGTTTTTT.

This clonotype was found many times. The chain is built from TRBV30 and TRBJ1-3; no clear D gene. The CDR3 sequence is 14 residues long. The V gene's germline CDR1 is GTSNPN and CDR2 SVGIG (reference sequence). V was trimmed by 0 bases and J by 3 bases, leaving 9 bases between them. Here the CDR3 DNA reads TGTGCCTGGAGTGTACCAGTTAGTGGAAACACCATATATTTT. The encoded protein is CAWSVPVSGNTIYF.

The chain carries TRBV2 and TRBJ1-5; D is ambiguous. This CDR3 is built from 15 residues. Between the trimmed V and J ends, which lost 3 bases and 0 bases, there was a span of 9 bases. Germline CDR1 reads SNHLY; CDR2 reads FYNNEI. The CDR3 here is CASSDQLYSNQPQHF. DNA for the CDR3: TGTGCCAGCAGTGACCAGCTGTATAGCAATCAGCCCCAGCATTTT.

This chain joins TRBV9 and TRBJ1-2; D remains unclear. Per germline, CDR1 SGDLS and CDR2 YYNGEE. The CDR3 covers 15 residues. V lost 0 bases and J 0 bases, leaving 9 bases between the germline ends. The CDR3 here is CASSVESQANYGYTF. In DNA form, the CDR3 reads TGTGCCAGCAGCGTAGAGTCCCAAGCTAACTATGGCTACACCTTC.

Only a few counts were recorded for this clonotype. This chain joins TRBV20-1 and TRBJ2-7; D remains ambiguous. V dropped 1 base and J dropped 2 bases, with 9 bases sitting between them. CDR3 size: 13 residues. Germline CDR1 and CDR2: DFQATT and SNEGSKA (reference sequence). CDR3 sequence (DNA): TGCAGTGCTAGAGTGACCCGCCCCTACGAGCAGTACTTC. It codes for CSARVTRPYEQYF.

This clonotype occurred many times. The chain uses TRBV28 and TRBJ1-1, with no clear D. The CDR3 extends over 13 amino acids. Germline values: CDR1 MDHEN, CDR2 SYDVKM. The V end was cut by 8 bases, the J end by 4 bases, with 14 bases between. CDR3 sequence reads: CASGGTYPTEAFF. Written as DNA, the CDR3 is TGTGCCAGCGGAGGCACCTACCCCACTGAAGCTTTCTTT.

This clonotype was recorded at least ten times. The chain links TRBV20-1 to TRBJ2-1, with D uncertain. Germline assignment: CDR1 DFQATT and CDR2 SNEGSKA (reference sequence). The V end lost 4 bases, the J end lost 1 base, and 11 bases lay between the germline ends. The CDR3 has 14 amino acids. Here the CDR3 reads CSAIYHLSYNEQFF. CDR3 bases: TGCAGTGCTATATATCACCTATCCTACAATGAGCAGTTCTTC.

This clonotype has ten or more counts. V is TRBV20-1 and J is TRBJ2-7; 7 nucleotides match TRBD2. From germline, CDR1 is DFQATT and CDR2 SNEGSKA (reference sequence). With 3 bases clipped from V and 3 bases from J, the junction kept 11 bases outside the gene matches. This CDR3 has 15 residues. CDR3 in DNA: TGCAGTGCTAGGCCCGGACTAGGAGGGATCTACGAGCAGTACTTC. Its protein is CSARPGLGGIYEQYF.

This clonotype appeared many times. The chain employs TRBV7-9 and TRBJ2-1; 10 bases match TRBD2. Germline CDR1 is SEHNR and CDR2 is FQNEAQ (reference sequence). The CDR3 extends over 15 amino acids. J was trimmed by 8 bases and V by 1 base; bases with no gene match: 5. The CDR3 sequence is CASSLVLAGSHEQFF. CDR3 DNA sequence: TGTGCCAGCAGCTTAGTACTAGCGGGATCTCATGAGCAGTTCTTC.

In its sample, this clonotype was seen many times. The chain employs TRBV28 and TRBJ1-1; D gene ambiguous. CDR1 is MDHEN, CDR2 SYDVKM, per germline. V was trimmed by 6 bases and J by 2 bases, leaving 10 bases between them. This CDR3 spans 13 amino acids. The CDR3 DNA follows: TGTGCCAGCAGACCTCCGGGAAACACTGAAGCTTTCTTT. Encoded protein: CASRPPGNTEAFF.

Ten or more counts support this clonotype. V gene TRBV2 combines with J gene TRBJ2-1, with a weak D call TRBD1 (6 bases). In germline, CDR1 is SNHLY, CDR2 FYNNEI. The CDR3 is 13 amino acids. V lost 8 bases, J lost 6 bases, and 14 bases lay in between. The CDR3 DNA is TGTGCCAGCGGGGTTTTAGGGGGCAATGAGCAGTTCTTC. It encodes CASGVLGGNEQFF.

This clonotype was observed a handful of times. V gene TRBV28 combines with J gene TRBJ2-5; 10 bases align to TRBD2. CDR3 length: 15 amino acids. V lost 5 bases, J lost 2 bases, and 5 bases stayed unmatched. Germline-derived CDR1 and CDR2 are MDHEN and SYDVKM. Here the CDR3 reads CASSPLAGDQETQYF. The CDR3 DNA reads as TGTGCCAGCAGTCCCCTAGCGGGGGATCAAGAGACCCAGTACTTC.

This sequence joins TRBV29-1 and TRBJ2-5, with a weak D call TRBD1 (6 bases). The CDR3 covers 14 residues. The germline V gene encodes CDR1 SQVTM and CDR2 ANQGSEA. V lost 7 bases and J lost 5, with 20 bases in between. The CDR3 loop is CSGRQTGWGETQYF. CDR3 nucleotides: TGCAGCGGCAGACAAACAGGGTGGGGGGAGACCCAGTACTTC.

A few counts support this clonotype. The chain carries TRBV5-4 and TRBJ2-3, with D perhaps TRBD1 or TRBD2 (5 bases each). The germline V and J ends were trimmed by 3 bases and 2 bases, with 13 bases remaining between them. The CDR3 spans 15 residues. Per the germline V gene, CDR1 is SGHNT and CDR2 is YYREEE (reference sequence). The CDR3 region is CASSSGTPSTDTQYF. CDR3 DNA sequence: TGTGCCAGCAGCTCCGGGACCCCCTCCACAGATACGCAGTATTTT. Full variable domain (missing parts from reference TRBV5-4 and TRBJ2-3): ETGVTQSPTHLIKTRGQQVTLRCSSQSGHNTVSWYQQALGQGPQFIFQYYREEENGRGNFPPRFSGLQFPNYSSELNVNALELDDSALYLCASSSGTPSTDTQYFGPGTRLTVL.

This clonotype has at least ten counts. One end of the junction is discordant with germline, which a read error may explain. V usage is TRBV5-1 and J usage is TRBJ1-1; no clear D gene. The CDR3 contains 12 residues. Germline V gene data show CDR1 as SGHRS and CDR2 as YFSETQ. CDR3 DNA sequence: TGTGCCAGCAGCCTAGCGGACACTGAAGCTTTCTTT. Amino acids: CASSLADTEAFF.

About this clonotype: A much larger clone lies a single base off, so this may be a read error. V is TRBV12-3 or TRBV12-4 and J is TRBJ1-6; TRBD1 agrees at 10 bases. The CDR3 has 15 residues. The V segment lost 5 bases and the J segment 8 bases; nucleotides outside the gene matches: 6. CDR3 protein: CASSPKTGGDSPLHF. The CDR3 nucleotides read TGTGCCAGCAGTCCAAAGACAGGGGGCGATTCACCCCTCCACTTT.

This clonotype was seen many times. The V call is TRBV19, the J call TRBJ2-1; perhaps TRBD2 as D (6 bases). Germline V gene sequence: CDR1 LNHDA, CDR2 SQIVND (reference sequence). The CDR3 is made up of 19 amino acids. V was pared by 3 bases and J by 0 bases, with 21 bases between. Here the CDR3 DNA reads TGTGCCAGTAGTATTCCCCCCCAACTAGCCCCTAGCTCCTACAATGAGCAGTTCTTC. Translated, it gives CASSIPPQLAPSSYNEQFF.

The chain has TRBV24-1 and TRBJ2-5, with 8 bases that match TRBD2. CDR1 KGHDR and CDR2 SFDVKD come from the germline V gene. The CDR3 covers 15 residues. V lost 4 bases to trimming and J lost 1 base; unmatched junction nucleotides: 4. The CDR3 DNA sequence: TGTGCCACCAGTGAAGGAGCGGGAGCCCAAGAGACCCAGTACTTC. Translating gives CATSEGAGAQETQYF.

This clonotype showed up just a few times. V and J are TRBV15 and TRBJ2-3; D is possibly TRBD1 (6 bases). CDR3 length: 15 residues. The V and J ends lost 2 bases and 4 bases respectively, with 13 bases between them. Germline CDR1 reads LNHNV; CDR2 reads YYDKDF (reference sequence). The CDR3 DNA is TGTGCCACCAGCAGAAGTACAGGGCCCGCAGATACGCAGTATTTT. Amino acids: CATSRSTGPADTQYF.

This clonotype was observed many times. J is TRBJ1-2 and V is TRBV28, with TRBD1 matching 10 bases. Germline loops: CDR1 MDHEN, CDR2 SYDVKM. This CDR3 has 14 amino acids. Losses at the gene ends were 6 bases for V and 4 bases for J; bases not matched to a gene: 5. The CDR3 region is CASSPGQGVYGYTF. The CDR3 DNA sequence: TGTGCCAGCAGCCCAGGACAGGGGGTCTATGGCTACACCTTC.

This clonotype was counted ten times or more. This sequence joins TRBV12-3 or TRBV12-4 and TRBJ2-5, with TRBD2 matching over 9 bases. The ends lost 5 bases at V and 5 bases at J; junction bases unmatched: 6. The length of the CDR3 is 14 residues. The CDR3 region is CASSDSGSVETQYF. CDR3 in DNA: TGTGCCAGCAGTGATAGCGGGAGTGTGGAGACCCAGTACTTC.

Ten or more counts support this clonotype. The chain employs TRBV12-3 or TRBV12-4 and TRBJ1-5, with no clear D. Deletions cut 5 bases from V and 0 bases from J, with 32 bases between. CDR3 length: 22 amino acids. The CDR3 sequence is CASSGPPVEHSKWGYSNQPQHF. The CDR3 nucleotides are TGTGCCAGCAGTGGCCCCCCAGTGGAACACTCTAAATGGGGATATAGCAATCAGCCCCAGCATTTT.